The 20 T cell receptor beta chains below were found in one sample sequenced in a study of T cells in Graves' hyperthyroidism and ophthalmopathy. From RNA transcripts, TCR beta CDR3 regions were amplified. In the first-round RT-PCR of the TCR CDR3, the HTBI primer set was used. TCRdb called the multiplex PCR reads again in MiXCR, with one record for every CDR3 protein. The sample consists of some 350,000 distinct CDR3 sequences, about 18% of them appearing once. Material for sequencing was blood. The receptors derive from a woman aged 18 to 35 with Graves' hyperthyroidism.

This clonotype occurred many times. The V call is TRBV5-1, the J call TRBJ1-2, with D maybe TRBD1 (6 bases). CDR1 SGHRS and CDR2 YFSETQ come from the germline V gene. The CDR3 spans 15 residues. V was pared by 3 bases and J by 1 base, with 13 bases between. The CDR3 reads CASSSPGAVNYGYTF. DNA of the CDR3: TGCGCCAGCAGCTCCCCGGGGGCTGTTAACTATGGCTACACCTTC.

This clonotype was counted ten times or more. The CDR3 coding sequence is TGTGCCAGCAGCCCTCCTGGGGGGGGGTTTAGGGAGACCCAGTACTTC. It is translated as CASSPPGGGFRETQYF. V gene TRBV12-3 or TRBV12-4 combines with J gene TRBJ2-5; TRBD2 matches at 7 bases. Trimming took 6 bases from V and 5 from J; bases not matched to a gene: 15. The CDR3 runs 16 residues.

The rearrangement links TRBV5-1 to TRBJ2-2; 7 positions match TRBD1. The V gene's germline CDR1 is SGHRS and CDR2 YFSETQ. The trim removed 7 bases at V and 5 bases at J, leaving 11 bases unmatched. The CDR3 consists of 15 residues. For the CDR3, the DNA is TGCGCCAGCGGCCTACGGGACAGAGGAACCGGGGAGCTGTTTTTT. Its translation: CASGLRDRGTGELFF.

This clonotype was recorded at least ten times. This chain links TRBV28 with TRBJ1-2; the D is unclear. Trimming left V 8 bases short and J 4 bases short, with 11 bases between. CDR3 length equals 12 residues. Germline CDR1 MDHEN, CDR2 SYDVKM. The CDR3 DNA reads TGTGCCAGCGGGGATCATAGCTATGGCTACACCTTC. This translates into CASGDHSYGYTF.

The V gene is TRBV6-1, the J gene TRBJ2-2; 14 bases line up with TRBD2. Germline CDR1 is MNHNS and CDR2 is SASEGT. Trimming removed 4 bases from V and 3 bases from J; junction bases left unmatched: 1. CDR3 size: 16 residues. The CDR3 DNA reads TGTGCCAGCAGTGGGACTAGCGGGGGGTACACCGGGGAGCTGTTTTTT. Translation: CASSGTSGGYTGELFF.

The V gene is TRBV30, the J gene TRBJ2-7; tentative D call: TRBD1 (6 bases). Trimming took off 0 bases at V and 3 bases at J, with 18 bases between the two ends. This CDR3 contains 16 residues. Germline loops: CDR1 GTSNPN, CDR2 SVGIG (reference sequence). Here the CDR3 DNA reads TGTGCCTGGAGTGTACTTTGGGGCAGGGGAATCTACGAGCAGTACTTC. Translated: CAWSVLWGRGIYEQYF.

Ten or more counts support this clonotype. This rearrangement joins TRBV6-1 to TRBJ1-1, with a tentative D call TRBD1 (6 bases). V dropped 5 bases and J dropped 4 bases, with 11 bases sitting between them. The germline V gene has CDR1 MNHNS and CDR2 SASEGT. The CDR3 consists of 13 residues. CDR3 nucleotides: TGTGCCAGCAGTCGGACAGCCCTCACTGAAGCTTTCTTT. Amino acid sequence: CASSRTALTEAFF.

The rearrangement links TRBV20-1 to TRBJ1-2; 7 bases match TRBD1. Germline loops: CDR1 DFQATT, CDR2 SNEGSKA (reference sequence). The CDR3 is 12 residues long. CDR3 protein: CRASDRRYGYTF. CDR3 nucleotides: TGCAGAGCCTCGGACAGGCGCTATGGCTACACCTTC.

As regards this clonotype: It is likely a read error, because the conserved phenylalanine at the end of the CDR3 is missing. V gene TRBV7-2 combines with J gene TRBJ1-5; maybe TRBD1 (6 bases). The CDR3 spans 14 residues. V shed 9 bases and J shed 9 bases, with 21 bases lying between them. Germline V lookup: CDR1 SGHTA, CDR2 FQGNSA. In DNA, the CDR3 is TGTGCCAGAAGCCCAAAGGATCGGGGGCCGCCCCAGCATGTT. Protein sequence: CARSPKDRGPPQHV.

This clonotype was observed many times. The rearrangement links TRBV29-1 to TRBJ1-5, with TRBD1 matching over 7 bases. The V segment lost 6 bases and the J segment 6 bases; nucleotides outside the gene matches: 8. CDR1 is SQVTM and CDR2 is ANQGSEA in the germline V gene. CDR3 length: 13 residues. The CDR3 loop is CSVGTALGQPQHF. The CDR3 DNA reads as TGCAGCGTGGGGACAGCCCTAGGTCAGCCCCAGCATTTT. Based on the CDR3 plus reference TRBV29-1 and TRBJ1-5, the full variable domain is SAVISQKPSRDICQRGTSLTIQCQVDSQVTMMFWYRQQPGQSLTLIATANQGSEATYESGFVIDKFPISRPNLTFSTLTVSNMSPEDSSIYLCSVGTALGQPQHFGDGTRLSIL.

This clonotype was observed at least ten times. This rearrangement joins TRBV4-1 to TRBJ2-7; D is uncertain. The V end was cut by 0 bases, the J end by 5 bases, with 8 bases between. Per germline, CDR1 MGHRA and CDR2 YSYEKL. The CDR3 is 13 amino acids. Written as DNA, the CDR3 is TGCGCCAGCAGCCAAGATGGTAGAGACGAGCAGTACTTC. It yields the protein CASSQDGRDEQYF.

This clonotype was counted ten times or more. The chain joins TRBV2 to TRBJ1-2, with TRBD1 identical over 9 bases. CDR3 length: 12 amino acids. Germline loops: CDR1 SNHLY, CDR2 FYNNEI. V was clipped by 5 bases and J by 8 bases; unmatched bases: 3. CDR3 bases: TGTGCCAGCAGTTGGGACAGGGAGGGCTACACCTTC. Translated, it gives CASSWDREGYTF.

This clonotype came up many times. The chain carries TRBV6-2 or TRBV6-3 and TRBJ2-7; D is undetermined. V shed 6 bases and J shed 6 bases, with 9 bases lying between them. The CDR3 covers 11 residues. CDR1 and CDR2 from the germline V gene are MNHEY and SVGEGT. CDR3 bases: TGTGCCAGCAGCCAAGCGACCGAGCAGTACTTC. It yields the protein CASSQATEQYF.

This clonotype was counted at least ten times. The chain joins TRBV5-6 to TRBJ2-4, with D possibly being TRBD1 or TRBD2 (5 bases each). Germline lookup yields CDR1 SGHDT and CDR2 YYEEEE. CDR3 length: 17 residues. V gave up 6 bases and J gave up 7 bases, with 26 bases separating them. The CDR3 is CASNLFGEGFPENIQYF. The CDR3 DNA is TGTGCCAGCAACCTATTTGGAGAGGGGTTCCCAGAGAACATTCAGTACTTC.

This clonotype was seen many times. The rearrangement uses TRBV20-1 and TRBJ1-1, with 8 bases matching TRBD1. Germline V gene lookup returns CDR1 DFQATT and CDR2 SNEGSKA (reference sequence). This CDR3 has 13 amino acids. The V gene end was trimmed by 4 bases and the J gene end by 5 bases; junction bases not matched to a gene: 6. CDR3 in amino acids: CSATGGRETEAFF. The CDR3 DNA reads as TGCAGTGCTACAGGGGGCAGGGAAACTGAAGCTTTCTTT.

This clonotype was detected many times. V gene TRBV12-5 combines with J gene TRBJ2-7, with TRBD1 matching over 9 bases. CDR3 length: 16 amino acids. From germline, CDR1 is LGHNT and CDR2 FRNRAP. With 4 bases clipped from V and 3 bases from J, the junction kept 10 bases outside the gene matches. CDR3 region: CASGYPSGTGLYEQYF. The CDR3, as DNA: TGTGCTAGTGGTTACCCTTCCGGGACAGGGCTCTACGAGCAGTACTTC. Complete variable domain (other parts from reference TRBV12-5 and TRBJ2-7): DARVTQTPRHKVTEMGQEVTMRCQPILGHNTVFWYRQTMMQGLELLAYFRNRAPLDDSGMPKDRFSAEMPDATLATLKIQPSEPRDSAVYFCASGYPSGTGLYEQYFGPGTRLTVT.

This clonotype was observed a handful of times. V and J are TRBV9 and TRBJ2-3; the match to TRBD2 covers 14 bases. The ends lost 2 bases at V and 0 bases at J; junction bases unmatched: 5. CDR1 SGDLS and CDR2 YYNGEE come from the germline V gene. CDR3 size: 18 residues. CDR3 protein: CASSVGLAGGISTDTQYF. The DNA for the CDR3 is TGTGCCAGCAGCGTTGGACTAGCGGGGGGCATAAGCACAGATACGCAGTATTTT.

This clonotype occurred many times. The chain couples TRBV7-8 to TRBJ1-2; TRBD1 is a possible D gene (6 bases). The CDR3 extends over 18 amino acids. CDR1 SGHVS and CDR2 FQNEAQ come from the germline V gene. Between the trimmed V and J ends, which lost 1 base and 4 bases, there was a span of 22 bases. The CDR3 here is CASSLVRVGDTQFYGYTF. The CDR3 DNA reads TGTGCCAGCAGCTTAGTTCGGGTTGGGGACACACAGTTCTATGGCTACACCTTC.

This clonotype came up a few times. The chain joins TRBV27 to TRBJ1-5; 8 positions agree with TRBD1. V lost 2 bases to trimming and J lost 3 bases; unmatched junction nucleotides: 6. CDR1 is MNHEY, CDR2 SMNVEV, per germline (reference sequence). CDR3 length: 16 amino acids. This CDR3 reads CASSLMRTGPNQPQHF. The CDR3 region has the DNA TGTGCCAGCAGTTTAATGAGGACAGGGCCCAATCAGCCCCAGCATTTT.

This clonotype has ten or more counts. The chain is built from TRBV24-1 and TRBJ1-1; D is unclear. Germline CDR1 KGHDR, CDR2 SFDVKD. Trimming shortened V by 5 bases and J by 1 base, and 7 bases separated the two germline ends. This CDR3 comprises 13 residues. The chain's CDR3 is CATSAHRNTEAFF. Here the CDR3 DNA reads TGTGCCACCAGTGCCCATAGGAACACTGAAGCTTTCTTT.